This is a list of T cell receptor beta chains from one sample in a study of Graves' ophthalmopathy and Graves' hyperthyroidism. TCRdb itself ran the multiplex PCR reads through MiXCR, one entry per CDR3 protein. The table records about 220,000 distinct CDR3 sequences, roughly 21% of them present only once. The sample taken for sequencing was peripheral blood. The receptors shown here come from a woman between 45 and 65 years old with Graves' ophthalmopathy. Each CDR3 is given with its conserved first and last residue. D genes are given only for firm matches. Size is stated for part of the rows, as once, few or many counts, or as a class when the clone is expanded.

size,V,J,D,CDR3,DNA
-,TRBV11-2,TRBJ2-3,-,CASSLDGASTDTQYF,TGTGCCAGCAGCTTAGACGGGGCTAGCACAGATACGCAGTATTTT
many,TRBV18,TRBJ1-3,-,CASSPWRNTIYF,TGTGCCAGCTCACCATGGCGAAACACCATATATTTT
few,TRBV3-1,TRBJ2-5,-,CASSHDRKTQYF,TGTGCCAGCAGCCACGACAGGAAGACCCAGTACTTC
many,TRBV27,TRBJ1-1,-,CASSSPAKAQTTEAFF,TGTGCCAGCAGTTCCCCCGCTAAGGCTCAGACCACTGAAGCTTTCTTT
many,TRBV2,TRBJ2-5,-,CASTQRKGSETQYF,TGTGCCAGCACTCAAAGGAAGGGATCGGAGACCCAGTACTTC
many,TRBV11-1,TRBJ2-5,TRBD2,CASSYPTSGRVGETQYF,TGTGCCAGCAGCTACCCCACTAGCGGGAGAGTAGGAGAGACCCAGTACTTC
-,TRBV11-2,TRBJ1-2,TRBD1,CASSLAQGWYGYTF,TGTGCCAGCAGCTTAGCACAGGGGTGGTATGGCTACACCTTC
-,TRBV6-1,TRBJ1-1,-,CAGGSLTMNSEAFF,TGTGCCGGCGGGAGTCTTACAATGAACTCTGAGGCTTTCTTT
once,TRBV30,TRBJ1-1,-,CAWSQGSGNTEAFF,TGTGCCTGGAGTCAGGGTAGCGGGAACACTGAAGCTTTCTTT
many,TRBV2,TRBJ1-1,-,CASIVLGFTEAFF,TGTGCCAGCATTGTATTGGGATTCACTGAAGCTTTCTTT
-,TRBV30,TRBJ2-7,TRBD1,CASQGDRGYEQYF,TGTGCCTCCCAGGGGGATCGAGGCTACGAGCAGTACTTC
many,TRBV12-3/TRBV12-4,TRBJ2-7,TRBD2,CASSLTGGRSYEQYF,TGTGCCAGCAGTTTAACAGGCGGGAGATCCTACGAGCAGTACTTC
few,TRBV3-1,TRBJ1-1,-,CASSRPGTVNTEAFF,TGTGCCAGCAGCCGCCCCGGGACGGTGAACACTGAAGCTTTCTTT